Shown below are 24 T cell receptor beta chains from a single sample sequenced in a study of shared clonotypes between healthy human individuals. Using immunoSEQ multiplex PCR, the repertoire was profiled, and TCRdb retains in-frame clones only, with some absent. The table records 950,000 to 1,200,000 clones, 70% to 85% of them present only once. Material for sequencing was memory CD4+ T cells from PBMCs. As to subset: CD45RA-negative fraction. The receptors come from a man between 18 and 29 years old in good health. Some clones in this sample may be carry-over from other donors' samples.

This rearrangement joins TRBV4-1 to TRBJ2-7; 10 bases line up with TRBD1. Germline values: CDR1 MGHRA, CDR2 YSYEKL. CDR3 length equals 15 residues. The V and J ends lost 6 bases and 3 bases, in that order; junction bases with no gene match: 8. CDR3 in DNA: TGCGCCAGCAGTCGACAGGGGGCAGGGTTCTACGAGCAGTACTTC. Encoded protein: CASSRQGAGFYEQYF.

The chain has TRBV28 and TRBJ2-7; D gene unclear. Trimming removed 1 base at V and 2 bases at J, with 9 bases between. Germline V gene data show CDR1 as MDHEN and CDR2 as SYDVKM. CDR3 length: 14 residues. This CDR3 reads CASSLFQATYEQYF. The CDR3 DNA follows: TGTGCCAGCAGTTTATTCCAGGCGACCTACGAGCAGTACTTC.

This rearrangement joins TRBV28 to TRBJ2-1; 9 bases are shared with TRBD1. J lost 6 bases, V lost 5 bases, and 11 bases had no gene match. CDR3 length: 16 residues. Germline V gives CDR1 MDHEN, CDR2 SYDVKM. In DNA, the CDR3 is TGTGCCAGCAGTCGGGGACAGGGAAGGTGGGGCAATGAGCAGTTCTTC. Amino acid sequence: CASSRGQGRWGNEQFF.

There are many counts of this clone. This rearrangement joins TRBV5-4 to TRBJ1-1; a weak D match, TRBD1 (5 bases). Trimming took off 3 bases at V and 9 bases at J, with 12 bases between the two ends. This CDR3 spans 12 amino acids. Germline CDR1 and CDR2: SGHNT and YYREEE (reference sequence). The CDR3 nucleotides read TGTGCCAGCAGCTCAGTCAGGGAAAAAGCTTTCTTT. Its protein is CASSSVREKAFF. The complete variable domain, with remaining parts taken from reference TRBV5-4 and TRBJ1-1, reads ETGVTQSPTHLIKTRGQQVTLRCSSQSGHNTVSWYQQALGQGPQFIFQYYREEENGRGNFPPRFSGLQFPNYSSELNVNALELDDSALYLCASSSVREKAFFGQGTRLTVV.

This clone appeared a few times. CDR3 nucleotide sequence: TGTGCCAGCAGCTGGGAACGCACCGGGGAGCTGTTTTTT. Protein sequence: CASSWERTGELFF. This chain connects TRBV5-6 to TRBJ2-2, with D uncertain. Trimming took 3 bases from V and 4 from J, leaving 7 bases between them. This CDR3 has 13 amino acids. Germline V gene data show CDR1 as SGHDT and CDR2 as YYEEEE.

The V call is TRBV7-2, the J call TRBJ1-2; D ambiguous. Germline lookup yields CDR1 SGHTA and CDR2 FQGNSA. V lost 5 bases, J lost 1 base, and 8 bases lay in between. The CDR3 contains 13 residues. In nucleotides, the CDR3 is TGTGCCAGCAGCCACGGCTATAACTATGGCTACACCTTC. Translation: CASSHGYNYGYTF.

This rearrangement joins TRBV7-2 to TRBJ1-2; no definite D call. This CDR3 spans 13 amino acids. From germline, CDR1 is SGHTA and CDR2 FQGNSA. V lost 5 bases and J lost 3, with 10 bases in between. Here the CDR3 reads CASSPARDYGYTF. CDR3 DNA: TGTGCCAGCAGCCCCGCTAGGGACTATGGCTACACCTTC.

The genes are TRBV6-4 and TRBJ2-1, with D uncertain. The V and J ends lost 4 bases and 6 bases respectively, with 10 bases between them. Germline V gene lookup returns CDR1 MRHNA and CDR2 SNTAGT. This CDR3 region has 13 residues. This CDR3 reads CASSARPANEQFF. The CDR3 nucleotides read TGTGCCAGCAGTGCGAGGCCTGCCAATGAGCAGTTCTTC.

This clone has a handful of counts. V usage is TRBV2 and J usage is TRBJ1-5, with 7 bases lining up with TRBD1. Germline V gives CDR1 SNHLY, CDR2 FYNNEI. J was trimmed by 5 bases and V by 5 bases; bases with no gene match: 6. The CDR3 is 14 amino acids. CDR3 region: CASSRTGEDQPQHF. CDR3 sequence (DNA): TGTGCCAGCAGTCGAACAGGGGAGGATCAGCCCCAGCATTTT.

J is TRBJ2-7 and V is TRBV18; D is possibly TRBD2 (6 bases). With 3 bases removed from V and 3 bases from J, the gap between germline ends came to 15 bases. CDR3 length: 15 residues. Germline V gene lookup returns CDR1 KGHSH and CDR2 LQKENI. The CDR3 region has the DNA TGTGCCAGCTCACCTGGGGCTAGCGAAGTCTACGAGCAGTACTTC. Protein: CASSPGASEVYEQYF.

As concerns this clone: Within the sample, other DNA sequences also encode this same CDR3. CDR3 residues: CASSLGGTGDEKLFF. The CDR3 DNA is TGTGCCAGCAGTTTAGGGGGGACAGGGGATGAAAAACTGTTTTTT. The V call is TRBV27, the J call TRBJ1-4, with 10 bases aligning to TRBD1. With V trimmed by 2 bases and J by 6 bases, 3 bases remained unmatched. CDR1 and CDR2 (germline): MNHEY, SMNVEV (reference sequence). The CDR3 length is 15 residues.

The rearrangement joins TRBV11-1 to TRBJ1-1, with 7 bases aligning to TRBD1. The trim removed 1 base at V and 1 base at J, leaving 3 bases unmatched. This CDR3 region has 15 residues. From germline, CDR1 is SGHAT and CDR2 FQDESV (reference sequence). CDR3 sequence: CASSLVAGGNTEAFF. For the CDR3, the DNA is TGTGCCAGCAGCTTAGTGGCAGGGGGGAACACTGAAGCTTTCTTT.

The chain combines TRBV19 with TRBJ2-1; 11 nucleotides line up with TRBD2. J lost 6 bases, V lost 7 bases, and 5 bases had no gene match. The CDR3 has 14 amino acids. Germline loops: CDR1 LNHDA, CDR2 SQIVND (reference sequence). DNA of the CDR3: TGTGCCAGTAAGGTGACTAGCGGGATCAATGAGCAGTTCTTC. Translation gives CASKVTSGINEQFF.

This chain connects TRBV14 to TRBJ2-1; 13 nucleotides line up with TRBD2. CDR1 and CDR2 from the germline V gene are SGHDN and FVKESK. The CDR3 is made up of 15 amino acids. J gave up 6 bases and V 5 bases, and 4 bases lay outside the gene matches. The CDR3 here is CASSRGLAGVNEQFF. DNA for the CDR3: TGTGCCAGCAGCAGAGGACTAGCGGGAGTCAATGAGCAGTTCTTC.

This rearrangement joins TRBV7-8 to TRBJ2-4; 7 bases align to TRBD1. V was pared by 1 base and J by 7 bases, with 4 bases of the junction left unmatched. This CDR3 has 14 amino acids. Germline CDR1 is SGHVS and CDR2 is FQNEAQ. CDR3 amino acids: CASSLGGRGNIQYF. The CDR3 DNA sequence: TGTGCCAGCAGCTTAGGGGGCAGGGGGAACATTCAGTACTTC.

The chain is built from TRBV5-1 and TRBJ1-2; the match to TRBD1 covers 11 bases. CDR1 and CDR2 from the germline V gene are SGHRS and YFSETQ. V was clipped by 4 bases and J by 4 bases; unmatched bases: 6. This CDR3 is 15 amino acids long. The CDR3 spells CASSTGQGAFYGYTF. The CDR3 nucleotides read TGCGCCAGCAGCACCGGACAGGGGGCCTTCTATGGCTACACCTTC. The full variable domain, its missing parts supplied by reference TRBV5-1 and TRBJ1-2, is KAGVTQTPRYLIKTRGQQVTLSCSPISGHRSVSWYQQTPGQGLQFLFEYFSETQRNKGNFPGRFSGRQFSNSRSEMNVSTLELGDSALYLCASSTGQGAFYGYTFGSGTRLTVV.

The chain employs TRBV11-2 and TRBJ1-5, with a tentative D call TRBD1 (5 bases). The CDR3 is made up of 16 amino acids. With 2 bases removed from V and 3 bases from J, the gap between germline ends came to 14 bases. Looked up from germline, CDR1 is SGHAT and CDR2 is FQNNGV. The CDR3 loop is CASSLTGQVFNQPQHF. In DNA form, the CDR3 reads TGTGCCAGCAGCTTAACGGGGCAGGTTTTCAATCAGCCCCAGCATTTT.

This chain connects TRBV7-9 to TRBJ1-5; weak D call: TRBD1 (5 bases). Germline CDR1 reads SEHNR; CDR2 reads FQNEAQ (reference sequence). Trimming removed 5 bases at V and 5 bases at J, with 13 bases between. The CDR3 has 14 amino acids. The CDR3 DNA is TGTGCCAGCAGCCTAGAGGGGTTGCATCAGCCCCAGCATTTT. Its translation: CASSLEGLHQPQHF.

Comments on this clone: A much larger clone sits a single nucleotide away, making a read error possible. This sample includes further DNA sequences coding for the same CDR3. CDR3 amino acids: CASSLNREDTQYF. The CDR3 bases are TGTGCCAGCAGCTTAAACAGAGAGGATACGCAGTATTTT. The genes are TRBV5-4 and TRBJ2-3, with D unclear. V gave up 2 bases and J gave up 6 bases, with 10 bases separating them. Germline V gene data show CDR1 as SGHNT and CDR2 as YYREEE (reference sequence). The CDR3 length is 13 residues.

The J gene is TRBJ2-2, the V gene TRBV5-3, with 7 positions matching TRBD1. TRBV5-3 counts as an open reading frame of uncertain function. CDR3 length equals 15 residues. Unmatched junction bases numbered 7, after V lost 1 base and J lost 7 bases. The CDR3 region has the DNA TGTGCCAGAAGCTTGTTGGGACAGCATTTCGGGGAGCTGTTTTTT. Translation gives CARSLLGQHFGELFF.

The chain links TRBV19 to TRBJ1-5; D may be TRBD1 (5 bases). CDR3 size: 17 residues. V dropped 3 bases and J dropped 6 bases, with 21 bases sitting between them. CDR1 and CDR2 (germline): LNHDA, SQIVND (reference sequence). The CDR3 bases are TGTGCCAGTAGTATGAATTTGAGGACAAGGTCGGCTCAGCCCCAGCATTTT. Amino acid sequence: CASSMNLRTRSAQPQHF.

The chain has TRBV11-2 and TRBJ2-5, with 12 bases that match TRBD2. The CDR3 loop spans 14 amino acids. V lost 7 bases and J lost 3; bases outside the gene matches: 3. The V gene's germline CDR1 is SGHAT and CDR2 FQNNGV. The DNA of the CDR3 is TGTGCCAGCACCCGGACTAGCGGGAAAGAGACCCAGTACTTC. It is translated as CASTRTSGKETQYF.

The chain uses TRBV18 and TRBJ1-1; D not certain. V was cut by 3 bases and J by 3 bases, with 11 bases left in between. Germline V gene lookup returns CDR1 KGHSH and CDR2 LQKENI. The CDR3 extends over 14 amino acids. CDR3 coding DNA: TGTGCCAGCTCACCGTGGTACAGCCACACTGAAGCTTTCTTT. Translated, it gives CASSPWYSHTEAFF.

The V call is TRBV18, the J call TRBJ1-2; D is possibly TRBD1 (6 bases). The CDR3 is made up of 13 amino acids. Germline V gene sequence: CDR1 KGHSH, CDR2 LQKENI. Trimming shortened V by 4 bases and J by 0 bases, and 6 bases separated the two germline ends. The CDR3 coding sequence is TGTGCCAGCTCACAGGGGGCTAACTATGGCTACACCTTC. It specifies CASSQGANYGYTF.